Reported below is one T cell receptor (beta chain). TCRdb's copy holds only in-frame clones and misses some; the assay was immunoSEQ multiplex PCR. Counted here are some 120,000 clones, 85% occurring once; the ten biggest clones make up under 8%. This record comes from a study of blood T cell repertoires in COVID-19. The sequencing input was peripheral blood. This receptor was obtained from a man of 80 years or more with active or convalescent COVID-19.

CDR3 DNA: TGTGCCAGCTCACCCCCGCCTGGTCGACAGGGGAGCACTGAAGCTTTCTTT. This sequence encodes CASSPPPGRQGSTEAFF. The chain carries TRBV18 and TRBJ1-1; 8 bases are a match to TRBD1. V lost 3 bases, J lost 4 bases, and 13 bases stayed unmatched. The CDR3 has 17 residues. CDR1 and CDR2 from the germline V gene are KGHSH and LQKENI.